This TCR beta chain was retrieved from a study of regulatory T cells in long-lasting Graves disease. The time point denotes: newly diagnosed GD, antithyroid drugs for less than 3 months. PBMC RNA served as the TCR library source. The V end lost 2 bases, the J end lost 5 bases, and 15 bases lay between the germline ends. Per germline, CDR1 MRHNA and CDR2 SNTAGT. The length of the CDR3 is 15 residues. This clonotype was counted a few times. According to the study, TCR beta libraries were built with iRepertoire HTBI primers and CDR3-region Arm-PCR. In TCRdb, the multiplex PCR reads were re-called with MiXCR into one record per CDR3 protein. The sample lists hundreds of thousands of distinct CDR3 sequences, around 15% occurring once. This sample also belongs to another study, concerning T cells in Graves' hyperthyroidism and ophthalmopathy. That paper adds: When the TCR CDR3 underwent first-round RT-PCR, the HTBI primer set was used.

The V call is TRBV6-4, the J call TRBJ2-5, with unresolved D. The clonotype was recovered from a middle-aged woman with Graves disease. The sample was peripheral blood mononuclear cells (PBMCs), taken at new diagnosis, from a patient treated with antithyroid drugs. CDR3 protein: CASSDLFDIQETQYF. CDR3 nucleotide sequence: TGTGCCAGCAGTGACCTATTTGACATCCAGGAGACCCAGTACTTC.